The entry that follows covers one TCR beta chain sequence. TCRdb's copy holds only in-frame clones and misses some; the assay was immunoSEQ multiplex PCR. Of 84,000 or so clones in the sample, around four fifths were seen once. This sample was taken from a study of blood T cell repertoires in COVID-19. In the study overall: The study drew acute and convalescent COVID-19 samples from the United States, Italy and Spain. The cDNA or gDNA used as material had been derived from T cells, B-cell-depleted T cells, or PBMCs.

Per the germline V gene, CDR1 is MDHEN and CDR2 is SYDVKM. Trimming removed 4 bases at V and 4 bases at J, with 10 bases between. The CDR3 consists of 14 residues. The sequenced sample was peripheral blood. The J gene is TRBJ2-2, the V gene TRBV28; D possibly corresponds to TRBD2 (6 bases). This TCR came from a woman between 70 and 85 years old with active or convalescent COVID-19. CDR3: CASSWQGGTGELFF. In DNA form, the CDR3 reads TGTGCCAGCAGTTGGCAGGGAGGCACCGGGGAGCTGTTTTTT.